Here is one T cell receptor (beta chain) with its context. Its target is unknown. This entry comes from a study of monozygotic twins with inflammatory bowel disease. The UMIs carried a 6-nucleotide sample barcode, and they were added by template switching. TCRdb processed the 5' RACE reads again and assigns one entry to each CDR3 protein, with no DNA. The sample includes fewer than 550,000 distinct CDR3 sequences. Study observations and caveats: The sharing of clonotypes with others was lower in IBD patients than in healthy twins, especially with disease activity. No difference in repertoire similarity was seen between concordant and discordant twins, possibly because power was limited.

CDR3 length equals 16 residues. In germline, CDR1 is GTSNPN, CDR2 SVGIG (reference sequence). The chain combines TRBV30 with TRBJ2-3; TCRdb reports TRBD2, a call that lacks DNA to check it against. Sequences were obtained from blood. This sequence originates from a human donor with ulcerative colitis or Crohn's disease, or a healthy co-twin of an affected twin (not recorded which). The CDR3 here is CAWSLAGTQVTDTQYF.